The 12 T cell receptor beta chains presented below share a single source sample, sequenced in a study of blood T cell repertoires in COVID-19. TCRdb keeps only in-frame clones here, not all; method: immunoSEQ multiplex PCR. This sample carries about 210,000 clones, 84% of them seen once, and the ten largest clones take 6% to 8.5%. The source material was peripheral blood. Source of these receptors: a woman in her forties or fifties with active or convalescent COVID-19.

This clone was seen a few times. This sequence joins TRBV28 and TRBJ2-2; maybe TRBD2 (6 bases). The V and J ends lost 6 bases and 6 bases respectively, with 14 bases between them. The germline CDR1 and CDR2 sequences are MDHEN and SYDVKM. The CDR3 covers 14 residues. CDR3 coding DNA: TGTGCCAGCAGGAAGAGAGGAGGGGCCGGGGAGCTGTTTTTT. This sequence encodes CASRKRGGAGELFF.

The chain recombines TRBV7-9 with TRBJ1-5, with D maybe TRBD1 (6 bases). CDR1 and CDR2 (germline): SEHNR, FQNEAQ (reference sequence). This CDR3 contains 16 residues. V lost 2 bases, J lost 5 bases, and 16 bases lay in between. The CDR3 DNA follows: TGTGCCAGCAGCTTAATGTCACAGGGCCGGTATCAGCCCCAGCATTTT. This gives the protein CASSLMSQGRYQPQHF.

The chain is built from TRBV7-6 and TRBJ2-3; possibly TRBD2 for D (6 bases). The CDR3 consists of 14 residues. Between the trimmed V and J ends, which lost 4 bases and 1 base, there was a span of 9 bases. The germline V gene has CDR1 SGHVS and CDR2 FNYEAQ. In nucleotides, the CDR3 is TGTGCCAGCAGCTCCTTAGCGGGCACAGATACGCAGTATTTT. Its protein is CASSSLAGTDTQYF.

J is TRBJ1-1 and V is TRBV19, with TRBD1 matching 10 bases. Trimming removed 3 bases from V and 4 bases from J; junction bases left unmatched: 5. The CDR3 loop spans 15 amino acids. Germline CDR1 reads LNHDA; CDR2 reads SQIVND (reference sequence). CDR3 loop: CASSIGGQGPTEAFF. CDR3 in DNA: TGTGCCAGTAGTATTGGGGGACAGGGGCCCACTGAAGCTTTCTTT.

The V call is TRBV7-9, the J call TRBJ1-2; no reliable D call. CDR3 size: 14 residues. Germline CDR1 SEHNR, CDR2 FQNEAQ (reference sequence). V was pared by 3 bases and J by 0 bases, with 8 bases between. CDR3 DNA: TGTGCCAGCAGCTTCCGCGGCGCTAACTATGGCTACACCTTC. This translates into CASSFRGANYGYTF.

The chain uses TRBV4-2 and TRBJ2-3; maybe TRBD1 (6 bases). V gave up 0 bases and J gave up 2 bases, with 9 bases separating them. CDR1 and CDR2 (germline): LGHNA, YNFKEQ. CDR3 length equals 15 residues. CDR3: CASSQEGGNTDTQYF. The DNA for the CDR3 is TGTGCCAGCAGCCAAGAAGGGGGTAACACAGATACGCAGTATTTT.

V usage is TRBV30 and J usage is TRBJ2-7; 7 nucleotides match TRBD1. This CDR3 contains 14 residues. V was pared by 2 bases and J by 4 bases, with 8 bases of the junction left unmatched. CDR1 is GTSNPN, CDR2 SVGIG, per germline (reference sequence). CDR3 residues: CAWSKGGGGYEQYF. Here the CDR3 DNA reads TGTGCCTGGAGTAAAGGGGGCGGTGGGTACGAGCAGTACTTC.

The sample holds a few counts of this clone. V is TRBV11-2 and J is TRBJ2-1, with TRBD2 identical over 9 bases. The CDR3 runs to 18 residues. Trimming cost V 2 bases and J 0 bases; bases outside gene matches: 8. CDR1 and CDR2 (germline): SGHAT, FQNNGV. The CDR3 bases are TGTGCCAGCAGCTTACGGGTGACTAGCGGTAGCTCCTACAATGAGCAGTTCTTC. Amino acid sequence: CASSLRVTSGSSYNEQFF.

The chain carries TRBV29-1 and TRBJ1-2; 7 bases are a match to TRBD1. The trim removed 2 bases at V and 2 bases at J, leaving 2 bases unmatched. The CDR3 spans 13 residues. Germline CDR1 reads SQVTM; CDR2 reads ANQGSEA. This CDR3 is CSVEMTGNYGYTF. The CDR3 region has the DNA TGCAGCGTTGAAATGACAGGGAACTATGGCTACACCTTC.

The V and J genes are TRBV6-2 or TRBV6-3 and TRBJ2-7; perhaps TRBD1 as D (6 bases). CDR3 size: 14 residues. Germline loops: CDR1 MNHEY, CDR2 SVGEGT. Between the trimmed V and J ends, which lost 5 bases and 2 bases, there was a span of 13 bases. The CDR3 bases are TGTGCCAGCAGTAGCTGGACAGCCACCTACGAGCAGTACGTC. Translating it yields CASSSWTATYEQYV.

Note on this clone: Other nucleotide sequences from this sample produce the same CDR3. The rearrangement joins TRBV7-9 to TRBJ1-5, with D hard to call. Germline lookup yields CDR1 SEHNR and CDR2 FQNEAQ (reference sequence). CDR3 size: 14 residues. The V gene lost 0 bases and the J gene lost 4 bases, with 7 bases spanning the gap. The CDR3 coding sequence is TGTGCCAGCAGCTTAGCTGGGCTTAATCAGCCCCAGCATTTT. Amino acid sequence: CASSLAGLNQPQHF. Complete variable domain (other parts from reference TRBV7-9 and TRBJ1-5): DTGVSQNPRHKITKRGQNVTFRCDPISEHNRLYWYRQTLGQGPEFLTYFQNEAQLEKSRLLSDRFSAERPKGSFSTLEIQRTEQGDSAMYLCASSLAGLNQPQHFGDGTRLSIL.

The rearrangement links TRBV5-6 to TRBJ1-5; D might be TRBD1 (5 bases). The CDR3 runs to 16 residues. Trimming took off 3 bases at V and 5 bases at J, with 18 bases between the two ends. Germline CDR1 SGHDT, CDR2 YYEEEE. CDR3 DNA: TGTGCCAGCAGCTACCGGGCCGGGACTGGGGATCAGCCCCAGCATTTT. Its protein product is CASSYRAGTGDQPQHF.